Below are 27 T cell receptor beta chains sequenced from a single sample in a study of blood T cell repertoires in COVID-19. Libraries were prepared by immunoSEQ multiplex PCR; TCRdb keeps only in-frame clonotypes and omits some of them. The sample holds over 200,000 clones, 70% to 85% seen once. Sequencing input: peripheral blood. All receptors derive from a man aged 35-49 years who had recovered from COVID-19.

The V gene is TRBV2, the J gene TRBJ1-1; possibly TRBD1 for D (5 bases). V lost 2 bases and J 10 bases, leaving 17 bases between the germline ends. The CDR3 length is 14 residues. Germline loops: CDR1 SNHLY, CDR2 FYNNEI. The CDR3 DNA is TGTGCCAGCAGTGAACTTTGGGGCGCAAATAGAGCTTTCTTT. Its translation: CASSELWGANRAFF. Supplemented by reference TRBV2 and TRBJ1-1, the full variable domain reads EPEVTQTPSHQVTQMGQEVILRCVPISNHLYFYWYRQILGQKVEFLVSFYNNEISEKSEIFDDQFSVERPDGSNFTLKIRSTKLEDSAMYFCASSELWGANRAFFGQGTRLTVV.

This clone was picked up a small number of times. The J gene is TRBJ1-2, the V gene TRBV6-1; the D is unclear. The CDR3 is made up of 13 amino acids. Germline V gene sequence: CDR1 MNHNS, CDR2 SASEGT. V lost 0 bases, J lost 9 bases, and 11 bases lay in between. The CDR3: CASSEALRLSYTF. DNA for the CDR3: TGTGCCAGCAGTGAAGCTTTGCGGCTGAGCTACACCTTC.

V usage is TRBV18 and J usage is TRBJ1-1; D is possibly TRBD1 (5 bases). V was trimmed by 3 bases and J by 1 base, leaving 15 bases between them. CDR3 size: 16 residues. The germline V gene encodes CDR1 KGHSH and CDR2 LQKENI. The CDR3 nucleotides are TGTGCCAGCTCACCTAGCAGTTCCGGACAGAACACTGAAGCTTTCTTT. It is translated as CASSPSSSGQNTEAFF.

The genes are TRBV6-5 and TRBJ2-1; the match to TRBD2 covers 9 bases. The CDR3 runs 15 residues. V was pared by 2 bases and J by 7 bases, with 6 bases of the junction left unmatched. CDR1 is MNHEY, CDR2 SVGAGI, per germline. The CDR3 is CASSYGLANLNEQFF. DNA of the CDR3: TGTGCCAGCAGTTACGGACTAGCGAATTTAAATGAGCAGTTCTTC.

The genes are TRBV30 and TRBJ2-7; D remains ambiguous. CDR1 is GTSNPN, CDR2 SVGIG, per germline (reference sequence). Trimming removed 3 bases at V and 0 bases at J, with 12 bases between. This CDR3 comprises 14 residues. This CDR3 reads CAWSSGPSSYEQYF. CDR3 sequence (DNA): TGTGCCTGGAGCTCTGGCCCTAGCTCCTACGAGCAGTACTTC.

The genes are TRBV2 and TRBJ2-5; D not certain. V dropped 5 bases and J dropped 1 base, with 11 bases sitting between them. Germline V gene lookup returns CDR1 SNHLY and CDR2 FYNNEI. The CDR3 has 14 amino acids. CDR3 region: CASSYTTSQETQYF. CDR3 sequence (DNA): TGTGCCAGCAGTTACACTACCTCCCAAGAGACCCAGTACTTC.

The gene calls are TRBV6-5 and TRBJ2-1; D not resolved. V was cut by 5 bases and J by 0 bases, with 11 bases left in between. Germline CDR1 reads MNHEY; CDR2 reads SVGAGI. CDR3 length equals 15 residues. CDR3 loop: CASSPQRASYNEQFF. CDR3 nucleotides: TGTGCCAGCAGTCCCCAAAGAGCCTCCTACAATGAGCAGTTCTTC.

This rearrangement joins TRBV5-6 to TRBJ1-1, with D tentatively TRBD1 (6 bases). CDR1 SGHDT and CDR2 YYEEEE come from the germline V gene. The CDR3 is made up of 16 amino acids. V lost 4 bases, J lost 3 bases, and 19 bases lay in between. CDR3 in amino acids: CASSRDNWGGDTEAFF. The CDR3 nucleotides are TGTGCCAGCAGCCGGGACAACTGGGGAGGGGACACTGAAGCTTTCTTT.

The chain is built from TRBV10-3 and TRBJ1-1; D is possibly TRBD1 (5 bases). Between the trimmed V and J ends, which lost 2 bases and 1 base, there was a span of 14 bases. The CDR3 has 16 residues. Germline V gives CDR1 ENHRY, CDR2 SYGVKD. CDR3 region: CAISELATGANTEAFF. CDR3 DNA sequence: TGTGCCATCAGTGAGCTGGCAACTGGGGCGAACACTGAAGCTTTCTTT.

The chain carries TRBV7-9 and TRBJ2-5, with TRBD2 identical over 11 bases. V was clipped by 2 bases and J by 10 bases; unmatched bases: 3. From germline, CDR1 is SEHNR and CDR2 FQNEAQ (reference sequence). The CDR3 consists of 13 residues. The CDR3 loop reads CASSLSSGGDQYF. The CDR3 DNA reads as TGTGCCAGCAGCTTAAGTAGCGGGGGGGACCAGTACTTC.

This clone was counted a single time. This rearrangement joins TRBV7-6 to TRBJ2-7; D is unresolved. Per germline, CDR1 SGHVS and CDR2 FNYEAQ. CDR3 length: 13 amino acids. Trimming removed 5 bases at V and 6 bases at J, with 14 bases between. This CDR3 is CASSRDLFSEQYF. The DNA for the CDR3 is TGTGCCAGCAGCCGTGACTTATTTTCCGAGCAGTACTTC.

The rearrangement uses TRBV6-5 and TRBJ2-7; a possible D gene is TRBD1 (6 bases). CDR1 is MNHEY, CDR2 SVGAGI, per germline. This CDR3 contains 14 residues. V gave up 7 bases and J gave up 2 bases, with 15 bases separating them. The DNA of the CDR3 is TGTGCCAGCACCTCAGGGTCAGGGGCCTACGAGCAGTACTTC. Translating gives CASTSGSGAYEQYF.

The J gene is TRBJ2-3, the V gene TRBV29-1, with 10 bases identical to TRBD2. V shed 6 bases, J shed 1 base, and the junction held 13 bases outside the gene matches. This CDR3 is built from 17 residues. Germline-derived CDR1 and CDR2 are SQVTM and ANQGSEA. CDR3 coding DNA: TGCAGCGTGACGGGGATTAGCGGGGGGTCCGGCACAGATACGCAGTATTTT. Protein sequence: CSVTGISGGSGTDTQYF.

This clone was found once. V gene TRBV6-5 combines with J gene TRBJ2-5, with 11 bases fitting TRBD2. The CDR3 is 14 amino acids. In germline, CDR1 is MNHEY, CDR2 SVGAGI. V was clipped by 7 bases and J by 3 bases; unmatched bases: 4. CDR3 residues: CASTSLAGEETQYF. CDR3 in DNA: TGTGCCAGCACCTCACTAGCGGGGGAAGAGACCCAGTACTTC.

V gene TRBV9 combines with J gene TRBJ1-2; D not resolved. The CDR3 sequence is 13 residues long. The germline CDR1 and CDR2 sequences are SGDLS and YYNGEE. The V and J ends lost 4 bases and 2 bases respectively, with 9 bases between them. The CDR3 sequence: CASSPSQNYGYTF. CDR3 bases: TGTGCCAGCAGCCCTTCGCAGAACTATGGCTACACCTTC.

In DNA, the CDR3 is TGTGCCAGCAGCTTAGTTAGGGGGGGCACCACTGAAGCTTTCTTT. Amino acid sequence: CASSLVRGGTTEAFF. This chain links TRBV7-2 with TRBJ1-1; a weak D match, TRBD1 (6 bases). The CDR3 has 15 residues. The germline V and J ends were trimmed by 1 base and 4 bases, with 13 bases remaining between them. Germline V lookup: CDR1 SGHTA, CDR2 FQGNSA. Based on the CDR3 plus reference TRBV7-2 and TRBJ1-1, the full variable domain is GAGVSQSPSNKVTEKGKDVELRCDPISGHTALYWYRQSLGQGLEFLIYFQGNSAPDKSGLPSDRFSAERTGGSVSTLTIQRTQQEDSAVYLCASSLVRGGTTEAFFGQGTRLTVV.

The chain's CDR3 is CASSVVGENTEAFF. CDR3 DNA sequence: TGTGCCAGCAGCGTAGTTGGAGAGAACACTGAAGCTTTCTTT. The chain joins TRBV9 to TRBJ1-1; D ambiguous. Germline V gene data show CDR1 as SGDLS and CDR2 as YYNGEE. The V end was cut by 0 bases, the J end by 1 base, with 7 bases between. The CDR3 has 14 residues. Filled out from reference TRBV9 and TRBJ1-1, the complete variable domain reads DSGVTQTPKHLITATGQRVTLRCSPRSGDLSVYWYQQSLDQGLQFLIQYYNGEERAKGNILERFSAQQFPDLHSELNLSSLELGDSALYFCASSVVGENTEAFFGQGTRLTVV.

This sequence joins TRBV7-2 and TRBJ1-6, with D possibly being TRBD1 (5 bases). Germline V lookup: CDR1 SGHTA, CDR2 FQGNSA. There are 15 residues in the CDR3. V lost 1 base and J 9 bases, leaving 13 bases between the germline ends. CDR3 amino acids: CASSLGGADGSPLHF. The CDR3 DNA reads TGTGCCAGCAGCTTAGGCGGGGCGGACGGTTCACCCCTCCACTTT.

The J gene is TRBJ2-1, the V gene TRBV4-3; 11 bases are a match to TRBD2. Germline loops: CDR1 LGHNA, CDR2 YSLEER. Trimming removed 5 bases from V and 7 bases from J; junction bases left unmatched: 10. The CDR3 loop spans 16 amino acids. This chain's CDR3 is CASSWHSGRASNEQFF. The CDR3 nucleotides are TGCGCCAGCAGCTGGCATAGCGGGAGGGCTTCTAATGAGCAGTTCTTC.

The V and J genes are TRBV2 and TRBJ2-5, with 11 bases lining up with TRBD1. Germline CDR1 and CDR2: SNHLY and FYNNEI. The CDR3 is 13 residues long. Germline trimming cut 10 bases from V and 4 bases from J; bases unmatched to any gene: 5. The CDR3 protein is CATRGTGGETQYF. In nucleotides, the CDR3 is TGTGCCACCCGGGGGACAGGGGGAGAGACCCAGTACTTC.

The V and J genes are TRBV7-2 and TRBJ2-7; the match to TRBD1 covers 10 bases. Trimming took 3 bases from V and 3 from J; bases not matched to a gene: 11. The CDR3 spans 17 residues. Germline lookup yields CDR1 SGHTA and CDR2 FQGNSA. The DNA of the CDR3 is TGTGCCAGCAGCTTCCCAACGGACAGGGGGGTCGACTACGAGCAGTACTTC. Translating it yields CASSFPTDRGVDYEQYF.

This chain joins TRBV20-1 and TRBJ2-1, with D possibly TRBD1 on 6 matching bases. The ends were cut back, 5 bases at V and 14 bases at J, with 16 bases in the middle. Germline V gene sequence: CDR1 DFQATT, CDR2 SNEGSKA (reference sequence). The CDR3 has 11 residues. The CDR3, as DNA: TGCAGTGCTCCTCAGGGGCTCATCGAGTTCTTC. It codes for CSAPQGLIEFF.

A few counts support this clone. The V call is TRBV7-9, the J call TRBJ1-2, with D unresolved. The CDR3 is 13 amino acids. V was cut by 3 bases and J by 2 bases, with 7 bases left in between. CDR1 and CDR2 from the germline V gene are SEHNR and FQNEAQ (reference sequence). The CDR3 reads CASSFISNYGYTF. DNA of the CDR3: TGTGCCAGCAGCTTTATTAGCAACTATGGCTACACCTTC.

The CDR3 sequence: CASSPTSGGSYNEQFF. CDR3 DNA sequence: TGTGCCAGCTCACCGACTAGCGGGGGGTCATACAATGAGCAGTTCTTC. J is TRBJ2-1 and V is TRBV18, with 13 bases that match TRBD2. V shed 3 bases and J 4 bases; nucleotides not matched to a gene: 3. Per germline, CDR1 KGHSH and CDR2 LQKENI. CDR3 length: 16 residues.

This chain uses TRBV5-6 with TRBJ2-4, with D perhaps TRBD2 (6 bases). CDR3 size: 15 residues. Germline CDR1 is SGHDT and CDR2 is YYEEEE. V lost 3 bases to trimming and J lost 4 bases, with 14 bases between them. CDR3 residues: CASSSPSAQKNIQYF. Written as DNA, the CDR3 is TGTGCCAGCAGCTCCCCTAGCGCCCAAAAAAACATTCAGTACTTC.

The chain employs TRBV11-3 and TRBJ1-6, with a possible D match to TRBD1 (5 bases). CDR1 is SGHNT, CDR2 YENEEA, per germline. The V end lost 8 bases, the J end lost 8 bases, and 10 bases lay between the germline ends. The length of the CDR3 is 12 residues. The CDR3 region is CASRQGDSPLHF. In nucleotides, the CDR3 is TGTGCCAGCCGTCAGGGCGATTCACCCCTCCACTTT.

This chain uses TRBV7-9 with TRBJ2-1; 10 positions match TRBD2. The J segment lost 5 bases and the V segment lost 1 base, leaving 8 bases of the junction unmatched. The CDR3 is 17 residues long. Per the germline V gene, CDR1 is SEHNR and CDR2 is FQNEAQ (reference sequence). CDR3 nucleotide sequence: TGTGCCAGCAGCTTAGGGTTAGCGGGGGGTTCCAACAATGAGCAGTTCTTC. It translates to CASSLGLAGGSNNEQFF.